The 9 T cell receptor beta chains presented below share a single source sample, sequenced in a study of blood T cell repertoires in COVID-19. Libraries were prepared by immunoSEQ multiplex PCR; TCRdb keeps only in-frame clonotypes and omits some of them. Of about 250,000 clones listed, nearly 90% were seen once; the top ten hold 3%. Sequencing was done on a sample of peripheral blood. All receptors come from a man younger than 35 with active or convalescent COVID-19.

This clone has just one count. This rearrangement joins TRBV7-9 to TRBJ1-1; weak D call: TRBD1 (5 bases). Germline V gene lookup returns CDR1 SEHNR and CDR2 FQNEAQ (reference sequence). The V end was cut by 6 bases, the J end by 1 base, with 12 bases between. This CDR3 region has 14 residues. The CDR3 DNA sequence: TGTGCCAGCAGAGCTCCTCAGGGGAACACTGAAGCTTTCTTT. Its translation: CASRAPQGNTEAFF.

The J gene is TRBJ1-2, the V gene TRBV28; 8 bases align to TRBD1. The V gene end was trimmed by 5 bases and the J gene end by 8 bases; junction bases not matched to a gene: 7. The V gene's germline CDR1 is MDHEN and CDR2 SYDVKM. The CDR3 has 13 amino acids. The CDR3 nucleotides are TGTGCCAGCAGTCCTTACCCAGGGGGCGGCTACACCTTC. Its translation: CASSPYPGGGYTF.

The CDR3: CASSFVKGTDTQYF. The DNA of the CDR3 is TGTGCCAGCAGCTTTGTGAAGGGGACAGATACGCAGTATTTT. The V gene is TRBV7-9, the J gene TRBJ2-3; D is perhaps TRBD1 (5 bases). The CDR3 runs 14 residues. V was clipped by 3 bases and J by 3 bases, with 10 bases between them. Per the germline V gene, CDR1 is SEHNR and CDR2 is FQNEAQ (reference sequence).

DNA for the CDR3: TGTGCCAGCAGCGCCTCCGGGGACACTTGGTACAATGAGCAGTTCTTC. Translating it yields CASSASGDTWYNEQFF. The rearrangement links TRBV9 to TRBJ2-1; tentatively, D is TRBD1 (6 bases). The V end was cut by 3 bases, the J end by 4 bases, with 17 bases between. The CDR3 has 16 amino acids. CDR1 SGDLS and CDR2 YYNGEE come from the germline V gene.

The chain links TRBV5-8 to TRBJ1-4; the D is unclear. The CDR3 covers 15 residues. Trimming removed 0 bases at V and 4 bases at J, with 10 bases between. Germline CDR1 SGHTS, CDR2 YDEGEE. CDR3 sequence: CASSLGALGNEKLFF. For the CDR3, the DNA is TGTGCCAGCAGCTTGGGCGCTCTTGGTAATGAAAAACTGTTTTTT. Using reference TRBV5-8 and TRBJ1-4 for the parts outside the CDR3, the full variable domain is EAGVTQSPTHLIKTRGQQATLRCSPISGHTSVYWYQQALGLGLQFLLWYDEGEERNRGNFPPRFSGRQFPNYSSELNVNALELEDSALYLCASSLGALGNEKLFFGSGTQLSVL.

This clone was seen a handful of times. V is TRBV10-1 and J is TRBJ1-2, with a tentative D call TRBD1 (5 bases). There are 13 residues in the CDR3. The germline V gene has CDR1 WNHNN and CDR2 SYGVQD (reference sequence). Trimming left V 8 bases short and J 6 bases short, with 16 bases between. CDR3 sequence: CASAAGKRHGYTF. The CDR3 nucleotides are TGCGCCAGCGCCGCAGGGAAAAGGCATGGCTACACCTTC.

The CDR3 region has the DNA TGTGCCAGCAGCGTAGAGGCGGGCGTAGATACGCAGTATTTT. Amino acids: CASSVEAGVDTQYF. The chain carries TRBV9 and TRBJ2-3; a possible D gene is TRBD2 (5 bases). Germline loops: CDR1 SGDLS, CDR2 YYNGEE. Trimming stripped 0 bases from V and 5 bases from J, with 10 bases between. The CDR3 is made up of 14 amino acids.

The rearrangement joins TRBV21-1 to TRBJ2-6; the table's TRBD2 call for D was not verified on the DNA. TRBV21-1 corresponds to a pseudogene. The CDR3 contains 13 residues. The CDR3 spells CARGGVGANVLTF. In DNA, the CDR3 is TGTGCCCGCGGGGGGGTCGGGGCCAACGTCCTGACTTTC.

The chain uses TRBV15 and TRBJ1-1; 10 nucleotides align to TRBD1. The germline gives CDR1 LNHNV, CDR2 YYDKDF (reference sequence). CDR3 length: 13 amino acids. With 6 bases clipped from V and 6 bases from J, the junction kept 4 bases outside the gene matches. The CDR3 bases are TGTGCCACCAGTTGGGACAGGGGTTCTGAAGCTTTCTTT. Its translation: CATSWDRGSEAFF.